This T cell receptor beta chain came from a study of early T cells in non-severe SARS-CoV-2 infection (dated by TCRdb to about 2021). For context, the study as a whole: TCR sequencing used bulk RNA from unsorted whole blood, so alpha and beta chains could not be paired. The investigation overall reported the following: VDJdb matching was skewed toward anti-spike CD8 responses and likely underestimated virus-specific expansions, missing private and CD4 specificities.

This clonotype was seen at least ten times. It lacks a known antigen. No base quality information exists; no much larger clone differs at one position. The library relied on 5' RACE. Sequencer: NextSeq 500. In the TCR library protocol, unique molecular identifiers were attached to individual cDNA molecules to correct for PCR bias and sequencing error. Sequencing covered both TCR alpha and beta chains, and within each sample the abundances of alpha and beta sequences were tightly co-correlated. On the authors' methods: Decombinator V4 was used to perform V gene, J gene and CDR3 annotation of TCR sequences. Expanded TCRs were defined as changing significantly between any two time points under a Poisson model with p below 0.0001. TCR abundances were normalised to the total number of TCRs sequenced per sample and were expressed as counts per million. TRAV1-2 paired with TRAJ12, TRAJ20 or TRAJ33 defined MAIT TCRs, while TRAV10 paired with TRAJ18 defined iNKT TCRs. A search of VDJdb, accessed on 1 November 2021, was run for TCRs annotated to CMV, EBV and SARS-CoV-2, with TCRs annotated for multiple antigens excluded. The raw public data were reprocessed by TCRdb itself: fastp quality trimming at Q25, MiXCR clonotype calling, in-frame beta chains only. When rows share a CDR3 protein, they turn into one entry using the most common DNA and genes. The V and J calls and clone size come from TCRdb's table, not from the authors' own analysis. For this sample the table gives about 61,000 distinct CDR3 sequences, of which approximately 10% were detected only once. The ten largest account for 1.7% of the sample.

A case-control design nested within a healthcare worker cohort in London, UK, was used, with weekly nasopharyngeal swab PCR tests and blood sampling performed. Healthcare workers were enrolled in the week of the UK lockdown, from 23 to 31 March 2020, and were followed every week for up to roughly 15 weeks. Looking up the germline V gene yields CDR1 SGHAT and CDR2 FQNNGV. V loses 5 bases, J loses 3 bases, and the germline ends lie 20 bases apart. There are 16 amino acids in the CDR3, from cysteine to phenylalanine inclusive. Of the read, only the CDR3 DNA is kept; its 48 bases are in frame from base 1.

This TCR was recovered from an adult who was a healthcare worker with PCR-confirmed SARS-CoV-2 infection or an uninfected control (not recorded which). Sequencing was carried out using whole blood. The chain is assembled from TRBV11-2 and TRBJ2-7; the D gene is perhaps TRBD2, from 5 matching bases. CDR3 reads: CASSGGGGVVSYEQYF. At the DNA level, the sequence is TGTGCCAGCAGCGGTGGAGGCGGCGTCGTGAGCTACGAGCAGTACTTC.